These 21 T cell receptor beta chains came from one sample sequenced in a study of shared clonotypes between healthy human individuals. TCRdb's table, derived via immunoSEQ multiplex PCR, lists solely in-frame clones and lacks some. The sample has roughly 570,000 clones; 98% are singletons. Terminally differentiated effector memory CD45RA+ cells were excluded from the naive CD8 cells, which were CD45RO-negative and positively selected for CCR7. Sequencing used naive CD8+ T cells sorted from blood. These receptors all come from a young man in good health.

The V and J genes are TRBV6-1 and TRBJ2-5; D possibly corresponds to TRBD2 (5 bases). The V and J ends lost 2 bases and 2 bases respectively, with 15 bases between them. Germline lookup yields CDR1 MNHNS and CDR2 SASEGT. This CDR3 region has 16 residues. The CDR3 region is CASSEWAGSTQETQYF. The CDR3 DNA is TGTGCCAGCAGTGAATGGGCGGGTTCAACTCAAGAGACCCAGTACTTC.

This sequence joins TRBV18 and TRBJ2-7; 11 nucleotides match TRBD1. V lost 6 bases, J lost 6 bases, and 4 bases stayed unmatched. CDR1 is KGHSH and CDR2 is LQKENI in the germline V gene. This CDR3 comprises 13 residues. This chain's CDR3 is CASSGTGGSEQYF. The CDR3 nucleotides read TGTGCCAGCTCCGGGACAGGGGGGTCCGAGCAGTACTTC.

The V call is TRBV27, the J call TRBJ1-1; maybe TRBD1 (5 bases). V lost 2 bases to trimming and J lost 6 bases, with 7 bases between them. The CDR3 is 12 residues long. Germline CDR1 reads MNHEY; CDR2 reads SMNVEV (reference sequence). CDR3 DNA sequence: TGTGCCAGCAGTTTACGGGGCGCTGAAGCTTTCTTT. Protein product: CASSLRGAEAFF.

V is TRBV28 and J is TRBJ2-7; a weak D match, TRBD1 (6 bases). CDR1 and CDR2 from the germline V gene are MDHEN and SYDVKM. This CDR3 spans 13 amino acids. V was trimmed by 5 bases and J by 4 bases, leaving 12 bases between them. Here the CDR3 reads CASSLNQGYEQYF. The CDR3 DNA reads TGTGCCAGCAGTCTTAATCAGGGGTACGAGCAGTACTTC.

The rearrangement uses TRBV5-1 and TRBJ2-7; 10 bases are a match to TRBD2. The CDR3 runs to 14 residues. Germline trimming cut 5 bases from V and 6 bases from J; bases unmatched to any gene: 8. Germline loops: CDR1 SGHRS, CDR2 YFSETQ. The CDR3 DNA reads as TGCGCCAGCAGGTGGCTAGCGGGAGTTAGCGAGCAGTACTTC. Encoded protein: CASRWLAGVSEQYF.

The chain recombines TRBV11-2 with TRBJ2-1, with 11 positions matching TRBD1. The germline V gene encodes CDR1 SGHAT and CDR2 FQNNGV. CDR3 size: 15 residues. V gave up 0 bases and J gave up 7 bases; unmatched junction bases: 2. The CDR3 loop reads CASSLDRDRGNEQFF. The DNA of the CDR3 is TGTGCCAGCAGCTTAGATCGGGACAGGGGGAATGAGCAGTTCTTC.

The V and J genes are TRBV4-3 and TRBJ1-2; D unclear. In germline, CDR1 is LGHNA, CDR2 YSLEER. This CDR3 contains 15 residues. Trimming took off 5 bases at V and 3 bases at J, with 16 bases between the two ends. CDR3 loop: CASSDKRRTDYGYTF. The CDR3, as DNA: TGCGCCAGCAGCGATAAGAGGCGGACGGACTATGGCTACACCTTC.

The chain employs TRBV28 and TRBJ2-5, with a weak D call TRBD1 (5 bases). The CDR3 is 14 residues long. The germline CDR1 and CDR2 sequences are MDHEN and SYDVKM. Trimming cost V 3 bases and J 0 bases, with 8 bases left between them. The CDR3 DNA sequence: TGTGCCAGCAGTTTGGGGCAGTACCAAGAGACCCAGTACTTC. This gives the protein CASSLGQYQETQYF.

The chain is built from TRBV7-9 and TRBJ2-1, with D uncertain. The length of the CDR3 is 15 residues. V was pared by 2 bases and J by 5 bases, with 13 bases between. Germline V CDR1 and CDR2: SEHNR, FQNEAQ (reference sequence). The CDR3 DNA reads as TGTGCCAGCAGCTTATCCGCAAGTATTCACAATGAGCAGTTCTTC. Amino acid sequence: CASSLSASIHNEQFF.

The chain uses TRBV7-2 and TRBJ2-7; TRBD2 matches 10 bases. J was trimmed by 4 bases and V by 4 bases; bases with no gene match: 4. The germline V gene has CDR1 SGHTA and CDR2 FQGNSA. The CDR3 has 14 residues. The CDR3 here is CASSSAAGGYEQYF. The CDR3 bases are TGTGCCAGCAGCTCAGCAGCGGGAGGGTACGAGCAGTACTTC.

The chain links TRBV5-1 to TRBJ2-1, with D possibly TRBD2 on 6 matching bases. This CDR3 has 16 residues. With 4 bases removed from V and 8 bases from J, the gap between germline ends came to 22 bases. In germline, CDR1 is SGHRS, CDR2 YFSETQ. This chain's CDR3 is CASSQVAETLFDEQFF. Written as DNA, the CDR3 is TGCGCCAGCAGCCAGGTAGCGGAGACGCTCTTCGATGAGCAGTTCTTC.

The chain links TRBV6-1 to TRBJ2-7, with D tentatively TRBD1 or TRBD2 (5 bases each). The CDR3 sequence is 11 residues long. V was cut by 11 bases and J by 6 bases, with 14 bases left in between. The germline V gene has CDR1 MNHNS and CDR2 SASEGT. CDR3 nucleotides: TGTGCCGGTTCCTCGGGGCGCGAGCAGTACTTC. Translating it yields CAGSSGREQYF.

The chain uses TRBV30 and TRBJ2-7; D possibly corresponds to TRBD1 (5 bases). Trimming took off 0 bases at V and 6 bases at J, with 6 bases between the two ends. The length of the CDR3 is 11 residues. The germline V gene encodes CDR1 GTSNPN and CDR2 SVGIG (reference sequence). The CDR3 DNA reads TGTGCCTGGAGTGTACAGGCCGAGCAGTACTTC. Protein sequence: CAWSVQAEQYF.

The V and J genes are TRBV25-1 and TRBJ2-7; D not resolved. The germline V and J ends were trimmed by 3 bases and 10 bases, with 7 bases remaining between them. The germline V gene encodes CDR1 MGHDK and CDR2 SYGVNS. CDR3 length equals 10 residues. The CDR3 reads CASSDHTQYF. The DNA of the CDR3 is TGTGCCAGCAGTGATCATACCCAGTACTTC.

The CDR3 DNA reads TGCAGCGTTGAAGAGTACAGCTACGAGCAGTACTTC. It codes for CSVEEYSYEQYF. This chain connects TRBV29-1 to TRBJ2-7, with D hard to call. Germline V gene lookup returns CDR1 SQVTM and CDR2 ANQGSEA. V was cut by 0 bases and J by 3 bases, with 6 bases left in between. The CDR3 spans 12 residues.

As for this clone: This same CDR3 is encoded by further DNA sequences in the sample. The chain recombines TRBV13 with TRBJ2-7, with D unresolved. This CDR3 contains 12 residues. Trimming took off 1 base at V and 3 bases at J, with 4 bases between the two ends. Germline V lookup: CDR1 PRHDT, CDR2 FYEKMQ (reference sequence). The chain's CDR3 is CASSLEGYEQYF. The CDR3 DNA reads as TGTGCCAGCAGCTTAGAGGGCTACGAGCAGTACTTC.

The rearrangement joins TRBV7-2 to TRBJ2-7; the match to TRBD1 covers 8 bases. Unmatched junction bases numbered 4, after V lost 1 base and J lost 2 bases. The CDR3 consists of 15 residues. Germline V gene data show CDR1 as SGHTA and CDR2 as FQGNSA. CDR3 sequence (DNA): TGTGCCAGCAGCTTAGGGACAGGGTTCCCCTACGAGCAGTACTTC. Translated, it gives CASSLGTGFPYEQYF.

J is TRBJ2-5 and V is TRBV29-1; unclear D gene. The V and J ends lost 7 bases and 5 bases respectively, with 14 bases between them. The CDR3 has 12 residues. Germline V gene sequence: CDR1 SQVTM, CDR2 ANQGSEA. CDR3 sequence reads: CSALPRRETQYF. The CDR3 coding sequence is TGCAGCGCGCTACCCAGGCGGGAGACCCAGTACTTC. The full variable domain, in which reference TRBV29-1 and TRBJ2-5 provide the parts outside the CDR3, is SAVISQKPSRDICQRGTSLTIQCQVDSQVTMMFWYRQQPGQSLTLIATANQGSEATYESGFVIDKFPISRPNLTFSTLTVSNMSPEDSSIYLCSALPRRETQYFGPGTRLLVL.

The chain is built from TRBV28 and TRBJ2-7; TRBD2 agrees at 10 bases. The CDR3 has 14 amino acids. V lost 2 bases and J lost 5; bases outside the gene matches: 3. CDR1 MDHEN and CDR2 SYDVKM come from the germline V gene. The CDR3 DNA is TGTGCCAGCAGTTTACTAGCGGGAGCTGACGAGCAGTACTTC. Translating gives CASSLLAGADEQYF.

In its sample, this clone was seen once. V gene TRBV7-9 combines with J gene TRBJ2-7, with D unresolved. The CDR3 covers 12 residues. V shed 6 bases and J shed 4 bases, with 10 bases lying between them. The V gene's germline CDR1 is SEHNR and CDR2 FQNEAQ (reference sequence). Written as DNA, the CDR3 is TGTGCCAGCAGAGGGAAATTTTACGAGCAGTACTTC. Its protein product is CASRGKFYEQYF.

This chain links TRBV15 with TRBJ1-5; a weak D match, TRBD1 (5 bases). This CDR3 is 14 amino acids long. Germline V gene sequence: CDR1 LNHNV, CDR2 YYDKDF (reference sequence). Trimming left V 4 bases short and J 8 bases short, with 15 bases between. The CDR3 loop is CATSITRGPEPQHF. The CDR3 DNA sequence: TGTGCCACCAGCATAACTAGGGGCCCAGAGCCCCAGCATTTT.